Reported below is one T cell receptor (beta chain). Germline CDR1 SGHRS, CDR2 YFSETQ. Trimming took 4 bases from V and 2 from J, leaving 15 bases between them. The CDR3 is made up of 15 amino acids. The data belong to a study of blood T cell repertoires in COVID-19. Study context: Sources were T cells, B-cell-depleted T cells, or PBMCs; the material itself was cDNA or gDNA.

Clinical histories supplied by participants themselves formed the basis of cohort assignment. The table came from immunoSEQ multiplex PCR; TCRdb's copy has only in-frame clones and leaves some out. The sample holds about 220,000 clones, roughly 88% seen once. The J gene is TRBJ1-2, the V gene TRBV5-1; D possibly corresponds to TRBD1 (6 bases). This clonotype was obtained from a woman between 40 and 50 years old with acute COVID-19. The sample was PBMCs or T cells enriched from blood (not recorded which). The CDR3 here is CASSHRDIFNYGYTF. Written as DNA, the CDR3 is TGCGCCAGCAGCCACCGGGACATTTTCAACTATGGCTACACCTTC. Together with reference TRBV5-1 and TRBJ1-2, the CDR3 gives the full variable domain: KAGVTQTPRYLIKTRGQQVTLSCSPISGHRSVSWYQQTPGQGLQFLFEYFSETQRNKGNFPGRFSGRQFSNSRSEMNVSTLELGDSALYLCASSHRDIFNYGYTFGSGTRLTVV.